These T cell receptor beta chains were read from a single sample in a study of OX40 agonist ivuxolimab in advanced cancers. The assay was immunoSEQ multiplex PCR, and TCRdb's table has in-frame clones only and misses some. The sample holds tens of thousands of clones, about 86% seen once. The input for sequencing was CD4+ or CD8+ T cells sorted from blood, taken in a trial of the OX40 agonist ivuxolimab. The receptor set was obtained from an adult with an advanced solid tumor such as melanoma, head and neck, liver or kidney cancer. CDR3s include the opening cysteine and the closing phenylalanine or tryptophan. The D gene is left open where the match is weak. For some rows the clone size is stated as once, few or many, or as a class when expanded; others skip it.

TRBJ2-1 | . | TRBV9 | 15 | . | CASSASGTPRNEQFF | TGTGCCAGCAGCGCCTCCGGGACTCCCCGCAATGAGCAGTTCTTC
TRBJ1-6 | once | TRBV5-6 | 12 | . | CASSLFNSPLHF | TGTGCCAGCAGCTTGTTTAATTCACCCCTCCACTTT
TRBJ2-7 | . | TRBV6-5 | 14 | . | CASSYVQGSDEQYF | TGTGCCAGCAGTTACGTACAGGGCTCGGACGAGCAGTACTTC
TRBJ1-1 | once | TRBV7-8 | 13 | . | CASSLGGATEAFF | TGTGCCAGCAGCTTAGGAGGGGCCACTGAAGCTTTCTTT
TRBJ1-4 | . | TRBV4-1 | 15 | . | CATRWQPLTNEKLFF | TGCGCCACCCGTTGGCAGCCCTTAACTAATGAAAAACTGTTTTTT
TRBJ1-5 | . | TRBV7-3 | 14 | . | CASSLTGPNQPQHF | TGTGCCAGCAGCTTAACAGGACCCAATCAGCCCCAGCATTTT
TRBJ2-1 | . | TRBV7-3 | 15 | TRBD2 | CASSRIAGGQAEQFF | TGTGCCAGCAGCCGGATAGCGGGGGGGCAGGCTGAGCAGTTCTTC
TRBJ2-2 | . | TRBV4-3 | 15 | . | CASSQSRGGTGELFF | TGCGCCAGCAGCCAATCCAGGGGGGGCACCGGGGAGCTGTTTTTT
TRBJ2-5 | . | TRBV27 | 16 | TRBD1 | CASSTTDRGSQETQYF | TGTGCCAGCAGTACAACCGACAGGGGCAGCCAAGAGACCCAGTACTTC
TRBJ2-7 | . | TRBV28 | 17 | TRBD2 | CASRVGGSSGGVNEQYF | TGTGCCAGCAGAGTAGGAGGGTCTAGCGGTGGTGTCAACGAGCAGTACTTC
TRBJ2-7 | . | TRBV9 | 13 | TRBD1 | CASNPGTGYEQYF | TGTGCCAGCAATCCCGGGACAGGTTACGAGCAGTACTTC
TRBJ2-1 | . | TRBV4-3 | 17 | TRBD2 | CASSQTFSGGLYNEQFF | TGCGCCAGCAGCCAAACGTTTAGCGGGGGGCTATACAATGAGCAGTTCTTC
TRBJ1-1 | . | TRBV9 | 16 | TRBD1 | CASSVEPTGLGTEAFF | TGTGCCAGCAGCGTAGAGCCGACAGGGCTAGGAACTGAAGCTTTCTTT
TRBJ2-7 | few | TRBV5-6 | 13 | . | CASSLAGSYEQYF | TGTGCCAGCAGCTTGGCCGGCTCCTACGAGCAGTACTTC
TRBJ1-2 | few | TRBV2 | 13 | . | CASSSTPFLGYTF | TGTGCCAGCTCATCGACACCCTTCCTTGGCTACACCTTC
TRBJ1-1 | . | TRBV19 | 14 | TRBD1 | CASSWTGRITEAFF | TGTGCCAGTAGCTGGACAGGGCGGATCACTGAAGCTTTCTTT
TRBJ1-2 | . | TRBV30 | 14 | . | CAWNKRTAIYGYTF | TGTGCCTGGAACAAACGGACAGCTATCTATGGCTACACCTTC
TRBJ1-2 | . | TRBV27 | 15 | TRBD1 | CASSLSTGGINGYTF | TGTGCCAGCAGTTTATCAACAGGGGGCATCAATGGCTACACCTTC
TRBJ2-1 | . | TRBV5-1 | 15 | TRBD2 | CASSSFSGTYNEQFF | TGCGCCAGCAGCTCGTTTAGCGGGACCTACAATGAGCAGTTCTTC
TRBJ1-2 | . | TRBV4-1 | 15 | . | CASSQAGGAIVDYTF | TGCGCCAGCAGCCAAGCGGGGGGAGCAATCGTCGACTACACCTTC
TRBJ2-7 | . | TRBV6-1 | 14 | . | CASKEGGLWYEQYF | TGTGCCAGCAAAGAGGGGGGGCTCTGGTACGAGCAGTACTTC
TRBJ2-5 | . | TRBV5-1 | 14 | . | CASSLVPGDETQYF | TGCGCCAGCAGCTTGGTCCCAGGGGATGAGACCCAGTACTTC
TRBJ2-1 | . | TRBV2 | 16 | . | CASSLSGRNSYNEQFF | TGTGCCAGCAGTCTATCAGGACGGAACTCCTACAATGAGCAGTTCTTC
TRBJ2-4 | . | TRBV4-1 | 15 | . | CASSQVTMSGNIQYF | TGCGCCAGCAGCCAAGTGACGATGAGTGGGAACATTCAGTACTTC
TRBJ2-7 | . | TRBV7-6 | 14 | . | CASSLETAPYEQYF | TGTGCCAGCAGCTTAGAGACTGCCCCCTACGAGCAGTACTTC
TRBJ2-7 | . | TRBV4-3 | 14 | . | CASSQAASSYEQYF | TGCGCCAGCAGCCAAGCTGCGAGCTCCTACGAGCAGTACTTC
TRBJ2-7 | . | TRBV7-9 | 14 | . | CASSPPRQIYEQYF | TGTGCCAGCAGCCCACCCCGACAGATCTACGAGCAGTACTTC
TRBJ2-4 | . | TRBV15 | 16 | . | CATSESGNYLKNIQYF | TGTGCCACCAGCGAATCCGGGAACTACCTTAAAAACATTCAGTACTTC
TRBJ2-7 | . | TRBV28 | 16 | TRBD2 | CASSLRLAGGNYEQYF | TGTGCCAGCAGTCTAAGACTAGCGGGAGGGAACTACGAGCAGTACTTC
TRBJ1-2 | . | TRBV29-1 | 12 | . | CSVEAREGGYTF | TGCAGCGTTGAGGCCAGGGAGGGTGGCTACACCTTC
TRBJ2-2 | . | TRBV7-3 | 13 | . | CASSLLAPGELFF | TGTGCCAGCAGCTTATTAGCTCCGGGGGAGCTGTTTTTT
TRBJ1-1 | . | TRBV6-5 | 15 | TRBD1 | CASSYGPQGDTEAFF | TGTGCCAGCAGTTACGGTCCCCAGGGGGACACTGAAGCTTTCTTT
TRBJ1-5 | . | TRBV28 | 15 | . | CASSLWGSRNQPQHF | TGTGCCAGCAGTTTGTGGGGTAGTCGCAATCAGCCCCAGCATTTT
TRBJ2-1 | . | TRBV19 | 15 | . | CASSIYVSSDNEQFF | TGTGCCAGTAGTATATACGTATCCTCGGACAATGAGCAGTTCTTC
TRBJ1-2 | . | TRBV11-2 | 16 | . | CASSLDLGPFNYGYTF | TGTGCCAGCAGCTTAGATCTCGGACCGTTCAACTATGGCTACACCTTC
TRBJ1-1 | . | TRBV2 | 13 | . | CASSEVYAVEAFF | TGTGCCAGCAGTGAAGTTTATGCTGTTGAAGCTTTCTTT
TRBJ2-7 | . | TRBV7-8 | 15 | . | CASSLDRPDSYEQYF | TGTGCCAGCAGCTTAGATCGTCCAGACTCCTACGAGCAGTACTTC